The present TCR beta chain was sequenced within a study of blood T cell repertoires in COVID-19. Study as a whole: Samples taken during acute and convalescent COVID-19 were collected in the United States, Italy and Spain. From T cells, B-cell-depleted T cells, or PBMCs came the material, which was cDNA or gDNA.

In the authors' workflow: Reference gene primer amplification gave estimated nucleated cell counts. Only in-frame clones appear in the TCRdb table, and some are missing; sequencing was by immunoSEQ multiplex PCR. The DNA was the basis for D and trimming; V, J and clone size are from that table. In the table there are under 200,000 clones, roughly 84% of which are singletons. In germline, CDR1 is MGHRA, CDR2 YSYEKL. The CDR3 has 20 amino acids. Trimming took 0 bases from V and 0 from J, leaving 23 bases between them. This receptor was obtained from a man aged 50 or older with active or convalescent COVID-19. What was sequenced was peripheral blood. The V call is TRBV4-1, the J call TRBJ1-1, with D perhaps matching TRBD1 (5 bases). In DNA form, the CDR3 reads TGCGCCAGCAGCCAAGATCTTTTTGGTCGGCGATGGGGCATGAACACTGAAGCTTTCTTT. It yields the protein CASSQDLFGRRWGMNTEAFF.